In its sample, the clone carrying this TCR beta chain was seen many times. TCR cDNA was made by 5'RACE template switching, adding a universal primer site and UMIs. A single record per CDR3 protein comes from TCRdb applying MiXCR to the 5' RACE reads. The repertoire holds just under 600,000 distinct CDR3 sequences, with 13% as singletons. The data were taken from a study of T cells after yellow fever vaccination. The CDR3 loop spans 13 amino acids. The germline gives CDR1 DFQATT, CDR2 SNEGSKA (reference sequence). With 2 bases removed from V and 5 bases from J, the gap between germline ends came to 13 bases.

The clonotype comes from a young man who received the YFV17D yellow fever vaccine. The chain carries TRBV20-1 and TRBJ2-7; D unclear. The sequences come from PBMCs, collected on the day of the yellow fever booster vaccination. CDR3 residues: CSARSGRSNEQYF. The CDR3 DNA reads TGCAGTGCTAGATCAGGACGTTCTAACGAGCAGTACTTC.